The clone carrying this TCR beta chain has only a few counts. Its antigen is still unknown. Since all of the isolated RNA was reverse transcribed, expressed TCRB transcripts were what got sequenced. Produced via immunoSEQ multiplex PCR; TCRdb's table is partial and in-frame only. The sample shows about 700,000 clones, 13% of them seen only once. This record comes from a study of beta chain features in type 1 diabetes. General study points: Naive, central memory and Treg TCRB repertoires appeared more alike in patients than in healthy donors. Possible PCR preference for shorter templates applied equally to patients and controls. Significant though moderate, a shortening of TCRB CDR3s appeared in all four CD4+ subsets of Type 1 diabetes patients.

The ends were cut back, 0 bases at V and 0 bases at J, with 9 bases in the middle. Germline V gives CDR1 SGHRS, CDR2 YFSETQ. The CDR3 sequence is 16 residues long. Every donor had blood drawn once into heparin, around 120 mL on average. The chain recombines TRBV5-1 with TRBJ2-2, with D maybe TRBD2 (5 bases). The sample taken for sequencing was naive CD4+ T cells from blood. This receptor was taken from a young man with type 1 diabetes. In nucleotides, the CDR3 is TGCGCCAGCAGCTTGGAGGCGGGTTCGAACACCGGGGAGCTGTTTTTT. Its protein product is CASSLEAGSNTGELFF.